This is a list of T cell receptor beta chains from one sample in a study of OX40 agonist ivuxolimab in advanced cancers. Here immunoSEQ multiplex PCR was the method, and the copy in TCRdb shows in-frame clones only, minus some. The sample includes fewer than 55,000 clones, approximately 75% seen only once; the top ten take about 0.69%. Sequencing was performed on CD4+ or CD8+ T cells sorted from blood, taken in a trial of the OX40 agonist ivuxolimab. The receptor source for this set is an adult with an advanced solid tumor such as melanoma, head and neck, liver or kidney cancer. Each CDR3 is given with its conserved first and last residue. D genes are given only for firm matches. The size of a clone is reported for some rows only, either as once, few or many, or as a class for expanded clones.

V,J,D,size,CDR3,DNA
TRBV9,TRBJ2-3,.,.,CASSVVPAGRLLDTQYF,TGTGCCAGCAGCGTAGTCCCGGCCGGTCGTTTGTTGGATACGCAGTATTTT
TRBV7-2,TRBJ2-5,TRBD1,.,CASSSQGAWETQYF,TGTGCCAGCAGCTCCCAGGGGGCTTGGGAGACCCAGTACTTC
TRBV5-1,TRBJ2-7,.,.,CASSFTGDVTYEQYF,TGCGCCAGCAGCTTTACCGGGGACGTAACCTACGAGCAGTACTTC
TRBV7-8,TRBJ2-7,.,.,CASSVRTQLLSYEQYF,TGTGCCAGCAGCGTTCGGACACAATTGCTCTCCTACGAGCAGTACTTC
TRBV11-2,TRBJ2-1,TRBD2,.,CASSPRLAGGLNEQFF,TGTGCCAGCAGCCCTCGACTAGCGGGGGGGCTTAATGAGCAGTTCTTC
TRBV9,TRBJ2-1,.,.,CASSVAGALWNEQFF,TGTGCCAGCAGCGTAGCTGGGGCCCTCTGGAATGAGCAGTTCTTC
TRBV4-1,TRBJ2-3,TRBD2,.,CASSQELAGGTDTQYF,TGCGCCAGCAGCCAAGAACTAGCGGGGGGGACAGATACGCAGTATTTT
TRBV15,TRBJ1-1,.,few,CATSRPTSTEAFF,TGTGCCACCAGCAGACCTACTAGCACTGAAGCTTTCTTT
TRBV9,TRBJ1-6,.,.,CASSVMTAPDSPLHF,TGTGCCAGCAGCGTAATGACAGCGCCGGATTCACCCCTCCACTTT
TRBV6-5,TRBJ1-2,.,medium-sized,CASLSGLYGYTF,TGTGCCAGCCTCTCGGGCTTATATGGCTACACCTTC
TRBV5-1,TRBJ1-4,.,.,CASSLLAGENEKLFF,TGCGCCAGCAGCTTGTTAGCCGGGGAGAATGAAAAACTGTTTTTT
TRBV4-1,TRBJ1-1,.,.,CASSQDGAVGGGKNTEAFF,TGCGCCAGCAGCCAAGATGGCGCGGTAGGAGGGGGAAAAAACACTGAAGCTTTCTTT
TRBV5-1,TRBJ2-5,TRBD1,.,CASSSVGAGGSGETQYF,TGCGCCAGCAGCTCGGTTGGAGCAGGGGGCTCTGGGGAGACCCAGTACTTC
TRBV5-1,TRBJ2-7,TRBD1,.,CASSLRSGQGSGEQYF,TGCGCCAGCAGCTTGCGTTCGGGACAGGGTTCCGGCGAGCAGTACTTC
TRBV4-2,TRBJ1-6,TRBD1,once,CASSPTGGIRRSPLHF,TGTGCCAGCAGCCCTACAGGGGGTATTCGTAGGTCACCCCTCCACTTT
TRBV2,TRBJ2-2,.,.,CASTWDPKNTGELFF,TGTGCCAGCACCTGGGACCCCAAGAACACCGGGGAGCTGTTTTTT
TRBV7-2,TRBJ1-4,TRBD1,.,CASSLDRRNEKLFF,TGTGCCAGCAGCTTGGACAGGAGGAATGAAAAACTGTTTTTT
TRBV2,TRBJ1-1,.,.,CASSSGVGRMNTEAFF,TGTGCCAGCAGTTCCGGAGTAGGGCGAATGAACACTGAAGCTTTCTTT
TRBV15,TRBJ1-5,.,.,CATSRDPNQPQHF,TGTGCCACCAGCAGAGATCCAAATCAGCCCCAGCATTTT
TRBV6-4,TRBJ2-2,TRBD1,.,CASRTGENTGELFF,TGTGCCAGCCGGACAGGAGAGAACACCGGGGAGCTGTTTTTT
TRBV20-1,TRBJ1-2,.,.,CSAPHGYTF,TGCAGTGCTCCCCATGGCTACACCTTC
TRBV19,TRBJ1-1,.,.,CASSISRDTEAFF,TGTGCCAGTAGTATCAGCAGGGACACTGAAGCTTTCTTT
TRBV6-5,TRBJ2-1,TRBD2,.,CASSRGLVADEQFF,TGTGCCAGCAGCCGCGGACTAGTGGCCGATGAGCAGTTCTTC
TRBV18,TRBJ2-5,.,.,CASSPPAGSRETQYF,TGTGCCAGCTCACCACCAGCCGGGTCCAGGGAGACCCAGTACTTC
TRBV21-1,TRBJ2-6,.,.,CALLNHRGTDSGANVLTF,TGTGCCCTTCTAAACCACCGAGGGACAGACTCTGGGGCCAACGTCCTGACTTTC
TRBV7-6,TRBJ2-7,TRBD2,.,CASSISPIGASGEIGAYEQYF,TGTGCCAGCAGCATTTCCCCCATCGGGGCTAGCGGGGAAATTGGGGCCTACGAGCAGTACTTC
TRBV13,TRBJ2-5,.,.,CASSQKVSIQETQYF,TGTGCCAGCAGCCAGAAGGTCTCCATACAAGAGACCCAGTACTTC
TRBV15,TRBJ2-7,.,.,CATSRTPNRGYEQYF,TGTGCCACCAGCAGAACCCCGAACCGAGGCTACGAGCAGTACTTC
TRBV6-5,TRBJ2-7,.,.,CASGKGTPYEQYF,TGTGCCAGCGGAAAAGGGACCCCCTACGAGCAGTACTTC
TRBV5-1,TRBJ1-3,TRBD1,.,CASSLDPGGNTIYF,TGCGCCAGCAGCTTGGACCCAGGGGGGAACACCATATATTTT
TRBV4-1,TRBJ2-2,.,.,CASSQSTGTANTGELFF,TGCGCCAGCAGCCAGTCCACCGGGACGGCGAACACCGGGGAGCTGTTTTTT
TRBV5-1,TRBJ2-5,.,.,CASSLAGGRGLETQYF,TGCGCCAGCAGCTTGGCGGGAGGCAGGGGTCTAGAGACCCAGTACTTC
TRBV5-1,TRBJ1-2,.,few,CASSLSGEANYGYTF,TGCGCCAGCAGCCTTTCGGGTGAGGCTAACTATGGCTACACCTTC
TRBV6-5,TRBJ1-4,.,.,CASTQRGNEKLFF,TGTGCCAGCACCCAACGGGGTAATGAAAAACTGTTTTTT
TRBV27,TRBJ1-1,.,.,CASGYEALEAFF,TGTGCCAGCGGTTACGAGGCGCTAGAAGCTTTCTTT
TRBV19,TRBJ2-3,TRBD2,.,CASSMGLVSTDTQYF,TGTGCCAGTAGTATGGGACTAGTGAGCACAGATACGCAGTATTTT
TRBV10-3,TRBJ1-1,.,.,CAISDSGGPTNTEAFF,TGTGCCATCAGCGACTCCGGGGGACCGACGAACACTGAAGCTTTCTTT
TRBV18,TRBJ2-1,.,.,CASSPRRRPQERIVEQFF,TGTGCCAGCTCGCCACGACGTCGGCCACAGGAGAGGATCGTTGAGCAGTTCTTC
TRBV2,TRBJ1-4,.,.,CASSESAIDNEKLFF,TGTGCCAGCAGTGAATCCGCGATAGATAATGAAAAACTGTTTTTT
TRBV6-1,TRBJ2-5,.,.,CASRPLRGTQYF,TGTGCCAGCAGACCCCTTAGAGGGACCCAGTACTTC
TRBV5-1,TRBJ2-5,TRBD2,.,CASGKRGAQETQYF,TGCGCCAGCGGTAAGCGGGGGGCTCAAGAGACCCAGTACTTC
TRBV9,TRBJ1-4,.,.,CASSLHLGENEKLFF,TGTGCCAGCAGCTTACACTTAGGGGAAAATGAAAAACTGTTTTTT
TRBV9,TRBJ2-7,TRBD2,.,CASSVGLAGAGEQYF,TGTGCCAGCAGCGTAGGACTAGCGGGGGCAGGGGAGCAGTACTTC
TRBV9,TRBJ2-3,.,.,CASSVQSLVGGTDTQYF,TGTGCCAGCAGCGTTCAGAGTCTGGTTGGGGGCACAGATACGCAGTATTTT
TRBV10-2,TRBJ1-2,.,once,CASSPIGGGLGDYGYTF,TGCGCCAGCAGTCCCATCGGCGGGGGGCTAGGGGACTATGGCTACACCTTC
TRBV7-9,TRBJ2-2,.,.,CASSLGGADTGELFF,TGTGCCAGCAGCTTAGGGGGCGCGGACACCGGGGAGCTGTTTTTT
TRBV19,TRBJ2-3,TRBD2,.,CASSTGRGTDTQYF,TGTGCCAGTAGTACCGGGAGGGGCACAGATACGCAGTATTTT
TRBV5-1,TRBJ2-2,.,.,CASSFWGRDTGELFF,TGCGCCAGCAGCTTTTGGGGGCGGGACACCGGGGAGCTGTTTTTT
TRBV6-1,TRBJ2-3,TRBD2,.,CASSLAGPDTQYF,TGTGCCAGCAGTCTAGCGGGGCCAGATACGCAGTATTTT
TRBV25-1,TRBJ1-3,.,.,CASSESFSGNTIYF,TGTGCCAGCAGTGAAAGTTTCTCTGGAAACACCATATATTTT
TRBV7-9,TRBJ2-6,TRBD1,.,CASSSGQGLAGANVLTF,TGTGCCAGCAGCTCGGGACAGGGGTTAGCTGGGGCCAACGTCCTGACTTTC
TRBV2,TRBJ2-2,.,.,CASRLDLSPTGELFF,TGTGCCAGCAGACTTGACCTCTCTCCCACCGGGGAGCTGTTTTTT
TRBV10-2,TRBJ1-1,.,medium-sized,CASRTEAGEAFF,TGCGCCAGCAGAACAGAGGCGGGTGAAGCTTTCTTT